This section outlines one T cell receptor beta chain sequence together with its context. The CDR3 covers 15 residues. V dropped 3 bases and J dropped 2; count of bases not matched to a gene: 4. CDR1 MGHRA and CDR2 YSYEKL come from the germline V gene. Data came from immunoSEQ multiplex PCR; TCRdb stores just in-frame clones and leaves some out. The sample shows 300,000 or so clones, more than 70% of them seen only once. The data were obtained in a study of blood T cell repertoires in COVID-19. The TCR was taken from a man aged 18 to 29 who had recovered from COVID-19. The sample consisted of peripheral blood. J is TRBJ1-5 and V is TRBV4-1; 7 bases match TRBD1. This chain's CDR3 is CASSHRGLGNQPQHF. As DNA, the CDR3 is TGCGCCAGCAGCCACAGGGGGTTAGGCAATCAGCCCCAGCATTTT.